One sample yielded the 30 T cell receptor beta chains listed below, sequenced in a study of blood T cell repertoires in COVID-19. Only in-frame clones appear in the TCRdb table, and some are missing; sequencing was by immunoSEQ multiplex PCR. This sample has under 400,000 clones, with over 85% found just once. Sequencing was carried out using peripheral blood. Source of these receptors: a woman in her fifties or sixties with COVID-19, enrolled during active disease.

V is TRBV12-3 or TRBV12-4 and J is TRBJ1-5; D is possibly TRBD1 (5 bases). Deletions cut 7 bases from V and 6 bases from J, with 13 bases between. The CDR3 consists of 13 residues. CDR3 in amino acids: CASTPQGGQPQHF. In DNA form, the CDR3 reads TGTGCCAGCACCCCGCAGGGAGGTCAGCCCCAGCATTTT.

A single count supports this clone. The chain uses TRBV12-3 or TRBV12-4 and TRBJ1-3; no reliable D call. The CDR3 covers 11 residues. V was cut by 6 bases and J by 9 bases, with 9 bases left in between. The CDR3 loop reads CASSPRSTIYF. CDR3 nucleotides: TGTGCCAGCAGCCCCCGTTCCACCATATATTTT.

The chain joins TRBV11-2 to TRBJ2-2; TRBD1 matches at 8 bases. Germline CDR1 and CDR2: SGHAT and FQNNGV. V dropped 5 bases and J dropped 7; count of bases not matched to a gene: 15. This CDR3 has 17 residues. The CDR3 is CASSPQGAGSIGGELFF. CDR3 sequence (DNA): TGTGCCAGCAGCCCTCAGGGGGCGGGGTCCATTGGCGGGGAGCTGTTTTTT.

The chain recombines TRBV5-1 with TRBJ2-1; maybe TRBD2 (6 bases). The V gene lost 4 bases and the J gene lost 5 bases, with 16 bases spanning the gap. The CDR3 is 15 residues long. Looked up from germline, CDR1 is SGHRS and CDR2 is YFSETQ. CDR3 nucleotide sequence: TGCGCCAGCAGCCCGGCGGGGTTGCCCCACAATGAGCAGTTCTTC. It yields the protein CASSPAGLPHNEQFF.

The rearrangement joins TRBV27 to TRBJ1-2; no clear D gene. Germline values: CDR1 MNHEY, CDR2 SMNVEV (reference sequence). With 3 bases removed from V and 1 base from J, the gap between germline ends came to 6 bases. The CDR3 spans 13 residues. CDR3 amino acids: CASSFNLNYGYTF. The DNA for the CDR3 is TGTGCCAGCAGTTTTAATCTTAACTATGGCTACACCTTC.

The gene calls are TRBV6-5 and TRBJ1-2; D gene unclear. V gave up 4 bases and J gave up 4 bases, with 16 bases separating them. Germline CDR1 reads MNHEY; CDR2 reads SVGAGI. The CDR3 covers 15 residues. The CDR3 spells CASSSPRGGSYGYTF. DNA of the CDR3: TGTGCCAGCAGTTCGCCGCGGGGAGGATCCTATGGCTACACCTTC.

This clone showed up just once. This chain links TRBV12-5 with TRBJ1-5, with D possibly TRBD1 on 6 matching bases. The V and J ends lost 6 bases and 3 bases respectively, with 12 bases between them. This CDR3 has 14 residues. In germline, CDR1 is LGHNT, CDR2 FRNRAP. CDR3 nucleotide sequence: TGTGCTAGTGGGCCAGGGGTTGCCAATCAGCCCCAGCATTTT. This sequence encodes CASGPGVANQPQHF.

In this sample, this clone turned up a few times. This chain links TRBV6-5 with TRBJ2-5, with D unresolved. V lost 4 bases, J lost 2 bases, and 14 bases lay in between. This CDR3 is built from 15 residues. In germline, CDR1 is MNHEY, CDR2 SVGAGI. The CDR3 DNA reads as TGTGCCAGCAGTTCACCATTGACGGGTCAAGAGACCCAGTACTTC. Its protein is CASSSPLTGQETQYF.

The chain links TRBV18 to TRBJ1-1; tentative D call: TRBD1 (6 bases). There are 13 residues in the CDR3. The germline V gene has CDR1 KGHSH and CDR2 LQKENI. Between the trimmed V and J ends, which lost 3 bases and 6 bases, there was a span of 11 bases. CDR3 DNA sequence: TGTGCCAGCTCACCGTACAGGGAACCTGAAGCTTTCTTT. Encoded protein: CASSPYREPEAFF.

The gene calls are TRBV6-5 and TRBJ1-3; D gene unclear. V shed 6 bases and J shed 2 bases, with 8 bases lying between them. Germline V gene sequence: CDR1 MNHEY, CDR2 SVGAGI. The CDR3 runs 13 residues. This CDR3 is CASRRETGNTIYF. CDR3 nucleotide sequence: TGTGCCAGCAGGCGGGAAACTGGAAACACCATATATTTT.

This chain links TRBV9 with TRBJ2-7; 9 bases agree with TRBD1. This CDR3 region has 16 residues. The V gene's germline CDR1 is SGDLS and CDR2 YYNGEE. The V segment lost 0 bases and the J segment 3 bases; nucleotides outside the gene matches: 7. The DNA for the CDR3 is TGTGCCAGCAGCGTAGGCCCTTCGGGACAGGGCTACGAGCAGTACTTC. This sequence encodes CASSVGPSGQGYEQYF. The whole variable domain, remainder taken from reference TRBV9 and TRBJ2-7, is DSGVTQTPKHLITATGQRVTLRCSPRSGDLSVYWYQQSLDQGLQFLIQYYNGEERAKGNILERFSAQQFPDLHSELNLSSLELGDSALYFCASSVGPSGQGYEQYFGPGTRLTVT.

The CDR3 loop is CASSRRGYGYTF. CDR3 sequence (DNA): TGTGCCAGCAGTAGACGGGGCTATGGCTACACCTTC. The V gene is TRBV12-3 or TRBV12-4, the J gene TRBJ1-2; D gene ambiguous. V lost 5 bases and J 4 bases, leaving 8 bases between the germline ends. This CDR3 is 12 amino acids long.

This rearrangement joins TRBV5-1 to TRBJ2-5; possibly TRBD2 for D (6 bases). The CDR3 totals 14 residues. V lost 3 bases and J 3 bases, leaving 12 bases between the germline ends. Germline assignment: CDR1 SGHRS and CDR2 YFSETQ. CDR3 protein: CASSSRGSKETQYF. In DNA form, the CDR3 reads TGCGCCAGCAGCTCCCGGGGGTCGAAAGAGACCCAGTACTTC.

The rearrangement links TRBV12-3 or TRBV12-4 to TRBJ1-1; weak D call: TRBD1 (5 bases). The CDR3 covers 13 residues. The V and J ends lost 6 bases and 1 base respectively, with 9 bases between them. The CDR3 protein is CASSHGGNTEAFF. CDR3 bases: TGTGCCAGCAGCCACGGGGGGAACACTGAAGCTTTCTTT.

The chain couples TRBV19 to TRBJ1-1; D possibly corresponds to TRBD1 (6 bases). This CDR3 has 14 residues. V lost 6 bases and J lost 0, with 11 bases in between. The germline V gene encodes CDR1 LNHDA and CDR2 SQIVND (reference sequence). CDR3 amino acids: CASRWTAMNTEAFF. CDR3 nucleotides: TGTGCCAGTAGGTGGACAGCGATGAACACTGAAGCTTTCTTT.

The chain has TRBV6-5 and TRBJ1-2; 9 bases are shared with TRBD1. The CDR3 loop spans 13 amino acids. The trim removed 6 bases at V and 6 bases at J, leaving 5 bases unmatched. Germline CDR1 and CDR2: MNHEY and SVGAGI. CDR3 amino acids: CASRRQGVDGYTF. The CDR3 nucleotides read TGTGCCAGCAGACGACAGGGGGTAGATGGCTACACCTTC.

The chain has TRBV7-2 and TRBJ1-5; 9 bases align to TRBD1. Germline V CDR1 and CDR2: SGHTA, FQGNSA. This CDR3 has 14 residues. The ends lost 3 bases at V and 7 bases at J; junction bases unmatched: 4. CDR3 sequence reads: CASSFGTGKQPQHF. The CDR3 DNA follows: TGTGCCAGCAGCTTCGGGACAGGGAAGCAGCCCCAGCATTTT.

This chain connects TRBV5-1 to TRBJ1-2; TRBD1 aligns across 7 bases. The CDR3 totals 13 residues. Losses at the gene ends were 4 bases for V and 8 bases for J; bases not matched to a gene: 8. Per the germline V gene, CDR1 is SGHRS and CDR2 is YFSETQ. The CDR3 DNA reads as TGCGCCAGCAGCCCTACAGGGGCGGTCGGCTACACCTTC. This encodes CASSPTGAVGYTF.

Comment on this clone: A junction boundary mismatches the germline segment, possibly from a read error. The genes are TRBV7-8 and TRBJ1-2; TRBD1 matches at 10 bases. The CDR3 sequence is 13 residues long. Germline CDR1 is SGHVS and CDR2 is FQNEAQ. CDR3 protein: CASSPGQGYGHTF. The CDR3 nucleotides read TGTGCCAGCAGCCCGGGACAGGGGTATGGCCACACCTTC.

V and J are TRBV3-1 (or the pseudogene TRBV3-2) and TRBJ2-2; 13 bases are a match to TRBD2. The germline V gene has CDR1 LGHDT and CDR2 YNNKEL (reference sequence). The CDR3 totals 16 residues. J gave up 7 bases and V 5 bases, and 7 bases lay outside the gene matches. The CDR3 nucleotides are TGTGCCAGCAGCGCAACTAGCGGGGGGGTGAACGGGGAGCTGTTTTTT. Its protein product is CASSATSGGVNGELFF.

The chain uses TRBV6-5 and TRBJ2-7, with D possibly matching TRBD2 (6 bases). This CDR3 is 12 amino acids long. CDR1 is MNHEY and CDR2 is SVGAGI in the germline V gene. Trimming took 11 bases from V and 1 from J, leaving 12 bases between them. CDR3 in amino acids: CAAGAGSYEQYF. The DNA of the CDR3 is TGTGCCGCCGGGGCGGGGTCCTACGAGCAGTACTTC.

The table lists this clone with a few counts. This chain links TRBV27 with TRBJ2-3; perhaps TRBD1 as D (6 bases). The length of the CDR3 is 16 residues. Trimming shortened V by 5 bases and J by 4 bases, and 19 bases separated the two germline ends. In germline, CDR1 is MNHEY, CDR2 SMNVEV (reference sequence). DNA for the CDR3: TGTGCCAGCAGTCCTAACAGGGCGGGTTTCGCAGATACGCAGTATTTT. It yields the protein CASSPNRAGFADTQYF.

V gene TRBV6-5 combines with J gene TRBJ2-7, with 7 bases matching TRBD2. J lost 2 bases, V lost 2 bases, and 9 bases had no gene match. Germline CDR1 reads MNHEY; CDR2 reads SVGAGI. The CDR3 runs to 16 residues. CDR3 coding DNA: TGTGCCAGCAGTTACGCGGCGTCTCGGGGGGCCTACGAGCAGTACTTC. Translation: CASSYAASRGAYEQYF.

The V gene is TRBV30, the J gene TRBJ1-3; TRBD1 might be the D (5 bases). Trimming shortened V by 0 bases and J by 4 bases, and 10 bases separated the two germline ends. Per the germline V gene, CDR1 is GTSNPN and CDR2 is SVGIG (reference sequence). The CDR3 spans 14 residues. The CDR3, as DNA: TGTGCCTGGAGTGTCGGGGGAACGGGAAACACCATATATTTT. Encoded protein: CAWSVGGTGNTIYF.

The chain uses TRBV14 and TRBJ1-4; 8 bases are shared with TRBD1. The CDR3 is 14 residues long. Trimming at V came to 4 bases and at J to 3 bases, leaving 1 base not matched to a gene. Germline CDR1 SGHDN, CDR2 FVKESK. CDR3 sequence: CASSLTGANEKLFF. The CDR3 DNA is TGTGCCAGCAGCCTGACAGGGGCTAATGAAAAACTGTTTTTT.

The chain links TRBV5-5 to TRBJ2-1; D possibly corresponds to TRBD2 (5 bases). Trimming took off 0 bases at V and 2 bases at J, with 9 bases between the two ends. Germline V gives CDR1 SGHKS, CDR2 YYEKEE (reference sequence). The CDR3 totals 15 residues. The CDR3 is CASSLEDSPYNEQFF. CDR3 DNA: TGTGCCAGCAGCTTGGAGGACTCTCCCTACAATGAGCAGTTCTTC.

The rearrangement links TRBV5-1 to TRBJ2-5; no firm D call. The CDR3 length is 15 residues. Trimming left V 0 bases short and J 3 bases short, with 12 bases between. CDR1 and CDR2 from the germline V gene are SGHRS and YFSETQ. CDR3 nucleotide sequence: TGCGCCAGCAGCTTGGCCTGGTCTATTGAAGAGACCCAGTACTTC. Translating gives CASSLAWSIEETQYF.

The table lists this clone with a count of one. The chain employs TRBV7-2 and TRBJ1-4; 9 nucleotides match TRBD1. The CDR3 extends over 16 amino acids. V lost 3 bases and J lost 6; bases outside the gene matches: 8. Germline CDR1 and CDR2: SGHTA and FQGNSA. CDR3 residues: CASSFMAGQGDEKLFF. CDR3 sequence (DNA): TGTGCCAGCAGCTTCATGGCGGGACAGGGAGATGAAAAACTGTTTTTT.

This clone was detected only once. The CDR3 DNA reads as TGTGCCAGCAGCTTCGACACCGGGGAGCTGTTTTTT. This gives the protein CASSFDTGELFF. The chain carries TRBV5-6 and TRBJ2-2, with D unclear. Trimming removed 2 bases from V and 3 bases from J, with 2 bases in between. The CDR3 loop spans 12 amino acids. Germline V lookup: CDR1 SGHDT, CDR2 YYEEEE.

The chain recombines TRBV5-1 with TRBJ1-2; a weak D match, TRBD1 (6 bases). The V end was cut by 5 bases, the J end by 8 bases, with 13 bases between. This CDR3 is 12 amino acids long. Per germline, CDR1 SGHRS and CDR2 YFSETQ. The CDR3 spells CASRQGSDGYTF. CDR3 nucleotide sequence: TGCGCCAGCAGACAGGGATCGGACGGCTACACCTTC. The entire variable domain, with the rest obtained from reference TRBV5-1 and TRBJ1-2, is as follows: KAGVTQTPRYLIKTRGQQVTLSCSPISGHRSVSWYQQTPGQGLQFLFEYFSETQRNKGNFPGRFSGRQFSNSRSEMNVSTLELGDSALYLCASRQGSDGYTFGSGTRLTVV.